This T cell receptor (beta chain) was captured by sequencing in a study of shared clonotypes between healthy human individuals. General study results and limits: Among several donors, roughly 5.5% of naive CD4 clonotypes were found in common. Clonotypes shared by all four sorted-subset donors had higher generation probabilities than non-shared clonotypes.

The authors ran the assay at deep level. Sequencing used immunoSEQ multiplex PCR; TCRdb keeps in-frame clones, though not all of them. This table holds some 2.4 million clones, under 95% found once. A note on this clone: The antigen is not known.

The CDR3 is 13 amino acids. CDR1 and CDR2 (germline): LGHNA, YNFKEQ. The V and J ends lost 10 bases and 3 bases respectively, with 13 bases between them. Donors included only healthy HIV-negative adults lacking recent acute infections or vaccinations. Sequencing was carried out using naive CD4+ T cells from PBMCs. Subset: CD45RA+ positively selected. The TCR was taken from a man aged 18 to 35 in good health. Some clones in this sample may be carry-over from other donors' samples. The rearrangement uses TRBV4-2 and TRBJ1-5; no reliable D call. For the CDR3, the DNA is TGTGCCACCTCTAGCGGGATCAATCAGCCCCAGCATTTT. Encoded protein: CATSSGINQPQHF.